This TCR beta chain was observed in a study of vaccination effects on CD4 cells after COVID-19 (dated by TCRdb to between 2021 and 2024). Some background on the complete study: Two doses of either the BNT162b2 or the mRNA-1273 mRNA SARS-CoV-2 vaccine were administered to participants. In both COVID-19 convalescent patients and infection-naive vaccine recipients, the study compared SARS-CoV-2 spike-specific CD4+ TCR repertoires from before mRNA vaccination with those from after it. A total of more than 8 COVID-19 convalescent patients and several SARS-CoV-2-naive healthy vaccine recipients were included in the full study. Cultures from other donors in the study were sequenced using the Oncomine TCR Beta short-read assay on an Illumina iSeq 100. Findings and caveats that apply to the study as a whole: In healthy vaccine recipients, vaccine-induced clones were almost all SARS-CoV-2 mono-reactive, with only 1 of 255 being cross-reactive with common cold coronaviruses. Marked clonal contraction was observed in both infection-induced and vaccine-induced clones at late post-vaccination timepoints, consistent with waning T cell responses. Only a small number of convalescent patients were included, and no early post-infection timepoints were available, which limited the study.

In the ViraFEST assay, PBMC were stimulated with viral peptide pools, and antigen-specific CD4+ T cell clonotypes were then identified by expansion using TCR sequencing. After about 9 days of culture, CD4+ T cells were isolated with the EasySep CD4+ T cell isolation kit. The absence of prior SARS-CoV-2 infection in healthy vaccine recipients was confirmed by negative nucleocapsid antibodies before and after vaccination. Each well held over 1.5 million PBMC cultured in IMDM containing around 5.1% human AB serum, roughly 9.6 IU/ml IL-2 and gentamicin, along with about 10 ug/ml peptides. On days 3 and 7, half of the culture medium was replaced with fresh IL-2-containing medium. Each peptide stimulation condition was cultured in triplicate wells unless otherwise noted. PBMC were separated from whole blood using Ficoll-Paque Plus gradient centrifugation and were then either cryopreserved at -140C or used fresh. The overlapping peptide pools covered the spike proteins of SARS-CoV-2 as well as those of the common cold coronaviruses HCoV-NL63, HCoV-OC43 and HCoV-229E. The QIAamp micro DNA kit was used to extract genomic DNA from the cultured CD4+ T cells.

Library preparation employed the immunoSEQ multiplex PCR assay. DNA from the CD4+ T cells that had been cultured and isolated underwent TCR beta CDR3 sequencing. The published analysis was carried out like this. Non-productive TCR sequences were removed and reads were trimmed to the CDR3 region, keeping CDR3s of at least 7 amino acids. The MANAFEST web app was used to pick out antigen-specific clonotypes by comparing their expansion in peptide wells with that in reference cultures. For clones to be considered positive, expansion at FDR<0.05 versus reference and all other wells, an odds ratio above 5, and a frequency above 0.1% in two replicate wells were required. Cross-reactive clonotypes were defined as significantly expanded in SARS-CoV-2 spike wells and in at least one common cold coronavirus spike condition. CDR3 similarity was assessed by Levenshtein distance using the stringdist R package, and unrooted trees were constructed with ape in R 3.6.1. Here the immuneACCESS table is served through TCRdb, limited to in-frame sequences with V and J called. Missing clones are a known gap in these copies; in checked studies unresolved V genes cover under half, and the rest lacks a known reason. V and J calls and clone size follow that table, whereas D and trimming were derived from the DNA. The sample table holds roughly 63,000 clones, of which 75% to 90% were seen once. Clones ranked in the top ten supply approximately 12% of the sample.

This clone has a handful of counts. The target of this receptor is not known. Per-base qualities were not stored, and no clone one base away is much larger. Sample: CD4+ T cells from PBMCs cultured with SARS-CoV-2 spike peptides, taken before COVID-19 vaccination. The sample's cell subset or site label, in plain terms: SARS-CoV-2 spike overlapping peptide pool stimulation. This clonotype was sampled from a human donor who received a COVID-19 vaccine.

The nucleotide sequence is given as TGTGCCAGCACGACAGCTCGTGGGAATGAGCAGTTCTTC. It encodes CASTTARGNEQFF. The chain links TRBV12-3 or TRBV12-4 with TRBJ2-1; the D gene is possibly TRBD1, with 5 bases matching. The CDR3 contains 13 residues, cysteine and phenylalanine counted. Just CDR3 DNA is preserved here, 39 bases in frame from base 1. The V end loses 7 bases and the J end loses 7 bases, and a stretch of 14 bases separates them.